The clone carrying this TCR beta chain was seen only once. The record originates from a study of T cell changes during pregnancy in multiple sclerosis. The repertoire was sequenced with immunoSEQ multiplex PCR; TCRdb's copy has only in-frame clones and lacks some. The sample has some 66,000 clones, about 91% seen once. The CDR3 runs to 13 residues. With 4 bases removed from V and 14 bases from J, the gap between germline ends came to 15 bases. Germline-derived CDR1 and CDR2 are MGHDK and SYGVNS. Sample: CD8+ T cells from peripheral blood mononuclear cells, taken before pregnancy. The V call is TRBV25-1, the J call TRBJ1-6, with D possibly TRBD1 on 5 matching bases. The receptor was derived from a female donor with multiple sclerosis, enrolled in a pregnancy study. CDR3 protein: CASSVASFRALHF. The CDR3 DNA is TGTGCCAGCAGTGTGGCCTCATTCAGGGCCCTCCACTTT.